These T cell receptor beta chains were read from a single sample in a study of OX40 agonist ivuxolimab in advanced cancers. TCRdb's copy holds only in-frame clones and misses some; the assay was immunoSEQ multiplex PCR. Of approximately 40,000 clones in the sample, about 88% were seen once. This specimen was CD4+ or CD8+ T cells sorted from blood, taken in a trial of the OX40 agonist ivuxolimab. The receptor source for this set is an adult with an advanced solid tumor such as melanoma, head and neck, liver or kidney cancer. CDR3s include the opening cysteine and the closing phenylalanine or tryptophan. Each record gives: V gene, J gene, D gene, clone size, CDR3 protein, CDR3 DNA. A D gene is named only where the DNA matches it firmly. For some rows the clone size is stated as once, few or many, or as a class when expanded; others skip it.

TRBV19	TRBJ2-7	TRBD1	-	CASSLRTGRYEQYF	TGTGCCAGTAGTCTAAGGACAGGGAGGTACGAGCAGTACTTC
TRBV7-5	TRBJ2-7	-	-	CASSTDRDRLYEQYF	TGTGCCAGCAGCACCGACCGGGACAGACTATACGAGCAGTACTTC
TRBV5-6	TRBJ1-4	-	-	CASTPGGSNEKLFF	TGTGCCAGCACCCCCGGCGGGAGTAATGAAAAACTGTTTTTT
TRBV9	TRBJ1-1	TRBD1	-	CASSPNKGQHRNTEAFF	TGTGCCAGCAGCCCAAATAAGGGACAGCACCGGAACACTGAAGCTTTCTTT
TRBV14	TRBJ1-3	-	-	CASSQGSGKGNTIYF	TGTGCCAGCAGCCAAGGATCAGGGAAAGGAAACACCATATATTTT
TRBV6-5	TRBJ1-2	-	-	CASRGGTFGGYTF	TGTGCCAGCAGGGGAGGGACATTCGGAGGCTACACCTTC
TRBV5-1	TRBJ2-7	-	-	CASSDGGYLSYEQYF	TGCGCCAGCAGCGATGGTGGGTACCTTTCCTACGAGCAGTACTTC
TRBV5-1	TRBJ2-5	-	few	CASTDRVPEETQYF	TGCGCCAGCACTGACCGAGTTCCGGAAGAGACCCAGTACTTC
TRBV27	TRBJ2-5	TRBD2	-	CASSLGTRRRETQYF	TGTGCCAGCAGTTTAGGGACTAGGAGAAGGGAGACCCAGTACTTC
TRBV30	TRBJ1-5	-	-	CAWRTPQGNQPQHF	TGTGCCTGGCGGACGCCACAAGGCAATCAGCCCCAGCATTTT
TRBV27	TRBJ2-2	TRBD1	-	CASSDRAPNTGELFF	TGTGCCAGCAGTGACAGGGCCCCTAACACCGGGGAGCTGTTTTTT
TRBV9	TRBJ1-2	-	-	CASSVATGYGYTF	TGTGCCAGCAGCGTAGCTACAGGCTATGGCTACACCTTC
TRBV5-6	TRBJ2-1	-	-	CASSPFESRNPNEQFF	TGTGCCAGCAGCCCATTCGAGTCCAGAAACCCCAATGAGCAGTTCTTC
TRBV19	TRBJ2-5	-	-	CASSIGGGHQETQYF	TGTGCCAGTAGTATCGGTGGGGGTCACCAAGAGACCCAGTACTTC
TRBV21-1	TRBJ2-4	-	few	CASSNVIGAKNIQYF	TGTGCCAGCAGCAACGTAATCGGAGCCAAAAACATTCAGTACTTC
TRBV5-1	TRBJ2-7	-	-	CASSSFPRENLYEQYF	TGCGCCAGCAGCAGTTTCCCGAGGGAGAACCTCTACGAGCAGTACTTC